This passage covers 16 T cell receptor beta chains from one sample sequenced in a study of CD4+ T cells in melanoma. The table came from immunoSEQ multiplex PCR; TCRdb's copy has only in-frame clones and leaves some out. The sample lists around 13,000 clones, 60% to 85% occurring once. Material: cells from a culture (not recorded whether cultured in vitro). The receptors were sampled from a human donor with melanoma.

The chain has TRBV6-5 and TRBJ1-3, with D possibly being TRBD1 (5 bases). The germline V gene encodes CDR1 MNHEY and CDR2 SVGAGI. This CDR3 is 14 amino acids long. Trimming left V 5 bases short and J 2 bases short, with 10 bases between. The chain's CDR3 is CASSARGAGNTIYF. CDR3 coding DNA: TGTGCCAGCAGTGCTCGGGGGGCTGGAAACACCATATATTTT.

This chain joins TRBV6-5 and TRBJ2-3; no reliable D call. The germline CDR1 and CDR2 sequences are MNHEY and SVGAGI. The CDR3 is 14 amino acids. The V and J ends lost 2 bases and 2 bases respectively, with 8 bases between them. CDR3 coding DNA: TGTGCCAGCAGTTACAGGCAGAACACAGATACGCAGTATTTT. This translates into CASSYRQNTDTQYF.

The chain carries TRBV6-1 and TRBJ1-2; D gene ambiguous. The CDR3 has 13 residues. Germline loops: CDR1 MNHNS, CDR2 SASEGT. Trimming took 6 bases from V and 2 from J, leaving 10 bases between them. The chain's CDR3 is CASSATRNYGYTF. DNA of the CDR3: TGTGCCAGCAGCGCCACTAGAAACTATGGCTACACCTTC.

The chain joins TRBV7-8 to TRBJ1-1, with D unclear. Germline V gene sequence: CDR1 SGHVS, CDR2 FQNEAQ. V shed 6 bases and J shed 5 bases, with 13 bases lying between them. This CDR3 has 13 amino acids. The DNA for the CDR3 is TGTGCCAGCAGTAACGAGGTTGGAACTGAAGCTTTCTTT. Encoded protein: CASSNEVGTEAFF.

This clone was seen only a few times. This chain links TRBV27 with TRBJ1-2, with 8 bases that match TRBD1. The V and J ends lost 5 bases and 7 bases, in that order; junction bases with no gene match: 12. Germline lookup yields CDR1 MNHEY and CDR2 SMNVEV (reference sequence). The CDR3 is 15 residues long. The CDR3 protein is CASSRGGADRVGYTF. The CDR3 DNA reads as TGTGCCAGCAGTCGCGGCGGGGCGGACAGGGTTGGCTACACCTTC.

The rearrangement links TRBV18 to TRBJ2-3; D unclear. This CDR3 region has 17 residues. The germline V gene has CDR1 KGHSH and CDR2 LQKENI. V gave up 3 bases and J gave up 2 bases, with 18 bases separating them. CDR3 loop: CASSPSLALPTTDTQYF. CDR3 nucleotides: TGTGCCAGCTCACCCTCTTTGGCACTCCCTACCACAGATACGCAGTATTTT.

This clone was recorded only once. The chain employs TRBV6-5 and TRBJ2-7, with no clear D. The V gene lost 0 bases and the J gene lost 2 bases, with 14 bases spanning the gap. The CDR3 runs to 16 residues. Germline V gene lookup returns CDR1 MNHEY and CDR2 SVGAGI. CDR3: CASSYSRVSSPYEQYF. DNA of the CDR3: TGTGCCAGCAGTTACTCTAGGGTATCCTCTCCCTACGAGCAGTACTTC.

In DNA, the CDR3 is TGTGCCAGCCAGACTGGCAGGTGGTCCTACAATGAGCAGTTCTTC. It is translated as CASQTGRWSYNEQFF. V gene TRBV27 combines with J gene TRBJ2-1; D unclear. With 8 bases removed from V and 1 base from J, the gap between germline ends came to 15 bases. The CDR3 runs 15 residues. The V gene's germline CDR1 is MNHEY and CDR2 SMNVEV (reference sequence).

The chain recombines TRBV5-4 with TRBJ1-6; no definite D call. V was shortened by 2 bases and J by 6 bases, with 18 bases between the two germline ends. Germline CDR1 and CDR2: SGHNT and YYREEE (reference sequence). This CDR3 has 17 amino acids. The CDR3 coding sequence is TGTGCCAGCAGCTTTATTCCAATCCCCCGGGGTAATTCACCCCTCCACTTT. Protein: CASSFIPIPRGNSPLHF.

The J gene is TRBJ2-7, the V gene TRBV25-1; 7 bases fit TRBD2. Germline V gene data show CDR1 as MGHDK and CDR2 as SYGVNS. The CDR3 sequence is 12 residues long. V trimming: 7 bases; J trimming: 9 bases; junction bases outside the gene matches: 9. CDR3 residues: CASTGGEGVQYF. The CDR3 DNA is TGTGCCAGCACCGGCGGGGAGGGAGTGCAGTACTTC.

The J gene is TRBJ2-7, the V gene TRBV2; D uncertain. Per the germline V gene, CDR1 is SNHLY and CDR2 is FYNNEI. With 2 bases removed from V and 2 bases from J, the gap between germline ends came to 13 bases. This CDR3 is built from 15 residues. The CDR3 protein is CASSEMGRKTYEQYF. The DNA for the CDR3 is TGTGCCAGCAGTGAAATGGGCAGGAAAACCTACGAGCAGTACTTC.

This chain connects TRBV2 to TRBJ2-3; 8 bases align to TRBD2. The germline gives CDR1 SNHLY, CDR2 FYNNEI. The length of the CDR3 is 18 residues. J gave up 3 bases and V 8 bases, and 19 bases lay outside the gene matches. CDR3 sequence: CASRERAGAQGRTDTQYF. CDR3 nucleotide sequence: TGTGCCAGCCGGGAAAGAGCGGGGGCCCAGGGAAGGACAGATACGCAGTATTTT. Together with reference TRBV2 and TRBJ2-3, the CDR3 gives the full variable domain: EPEVTQTPSHQVTQMGQEVILRCVPISNHLYFYWYRQILGQKVEFLVSFYNNEISEKSEIFDDQFSVERPDGSNFTLKIRSTKLEDSAMYFCASRERAGAQGRTDTQYFGPGTRLTVL.

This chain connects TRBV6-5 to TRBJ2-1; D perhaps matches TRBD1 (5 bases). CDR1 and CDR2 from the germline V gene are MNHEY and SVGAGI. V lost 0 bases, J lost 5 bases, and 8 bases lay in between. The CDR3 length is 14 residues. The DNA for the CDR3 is TGTGCCAGCAGTTACTCGGCCAGGGACAATGAGCAGTTCTTC. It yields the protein CASSYSARDNEQFF.

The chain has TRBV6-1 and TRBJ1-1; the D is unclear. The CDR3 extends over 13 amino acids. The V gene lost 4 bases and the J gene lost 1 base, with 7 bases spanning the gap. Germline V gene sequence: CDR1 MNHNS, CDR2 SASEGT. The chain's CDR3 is CASSADTNTEAFF. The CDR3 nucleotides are TGTGCCAGCAGTGCCGACACGAACACTGAAGCTTTCTTT.

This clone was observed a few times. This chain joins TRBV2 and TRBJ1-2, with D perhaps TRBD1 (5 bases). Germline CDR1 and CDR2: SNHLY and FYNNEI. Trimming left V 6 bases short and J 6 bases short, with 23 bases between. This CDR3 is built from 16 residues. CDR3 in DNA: TGTGCCAGCAGGGCCCAGGGAACAGGCGGCGGGGATGGCTACACCTTC. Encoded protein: CASRAQGTGGGDGYTF.

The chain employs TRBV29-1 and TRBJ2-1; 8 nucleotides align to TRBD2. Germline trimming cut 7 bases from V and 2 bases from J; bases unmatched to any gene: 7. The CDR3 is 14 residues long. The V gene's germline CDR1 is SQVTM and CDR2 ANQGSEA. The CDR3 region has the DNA TGCAGCGCCCACCGGGGGGGCACCTACAATGAGCAGTTCTTC. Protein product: CSAHRGGTYNEQFF.